Listed below are T cell receptor beta chains from one sample, sequenced in a study of CXCR3-negative and CXCR3-positive naive CD8 T cells. TCRdb processed the 5' RACE reads again and assigns one entry to each CDR3 protein, with no DNA. The table gives approximately 60,000 distinct CDR3 sequences; the top ten clones make up 23% of it. Material for sequencing was memory CD8+ T cells from blood. The receptors derive from a human donor in good health. Some clones in this sample may be carry-over from other donors' samples. Both conserved end residues are part of each CDR3. The size field is filled for only some rows; it gives once, few, many or a size class.

v_gene	abundance	j_gene	CDR3aa
TRBV11-1	NA	TRBJ1-1	CASSPAGNTRGAFF
TRBV6-2/TRBV6-3	NA	TRBJ1-1	CASSYSMALSDTEAFF
TRBV29-1	NA	TRBJ1-2	CSVEVTGENYGYTF
TRBV7-9	NA	TRBJ2-1	CASSLQLPLDNEQFF
TRBV7-9	NA	TRBJ2-1	CASSGGVGEHYNEQFF
TRBV6-6	NA	TRBJ1-1	CASKISRNTEAFF
TRBV7-9	NA	TRBJ2-7	CASSLGLGTDYEQYF
TRBV15	NA	TRBJ2-1	CATSRDVGADEQFF
TRBV29-1	NA	TRBJ1-3	CSVFVGTGDASGNTIYF
TRBV4-1	NA	TRBJ2-7	CASSPRPDKAAYEQYF
TRBV28	NA	TRBJ1-3	CASSILQGSSGNTIYF
TRBV20-1	NA	TRBJ1-5	CSAGTPRAYSNQPQHF
TRBV20-1	NA	TRBJ2-1	CSARDLGGPEYNEQFF
TRBV6-5	NA	TRBJ2-2	CASSYVTGRTGELFF
TRBV6-5	NA	TRBJ2-7	CASSSGQGYEQYF
TRBV29-1	NA	TRBJ1-1	CSYARGTEAFF
TRBV6-2/TRBV6-3	NA	TRBJ2-7	CASSWDSYEQYF
TRBV29-1	NA	TRBJ1-2	CSGKTGDGYTF
TRBV6-5	NA	TRBJ1-2	CASSSSRVDYGYTF
TRBV28	NA	TRBJ2-2	CASSTWTSGDPNTGELFF
TRBV29-1	NA	TRBJ2-1	CSVDAAAGGNYDEQFF
TRBV5-4	NA	TRBJ2-7	CASSLEGYEGRPYEQYF
TRBV7-8	NA	TRBJ2-1	CASRGTGTQGFGEQFF
TRBV5-1	NA	TRBJ2-1	CASSWRGVDEQFF
TRBV7-9	NA	TRBJ2-1	CASSEFLGLRNEQFF
TRBV6-5	NA	TRBJ2-5	CATRAGGGETQYF
TRBV29-1	NA	TRBJ2-7	CSVEYGNYEQYF
TRBV7-8	NA	TRBJ2-5	CASSPQLASSRETQYF
TRBV30	NA	TRBJ1-1	CAWNGLDTKAFF
TRBV20-1	NA	TRBJ1-1	CSASGGRDTEAFF
TRBV29-1	NA	TRBJ2-3	CSVEDFPSVPRGSSTDTQYF
TRBV27	medium-sized	TRBJ2-7	CASASIQGHRSYEQYF
TRBV6-5	NA	TRBJ1-1	CASSYSGTHTEAFF
TRBV9	NA	TRBJ1-1	CASSVEEGLSTEAFF
TRBV2	NA	TRBJ2-7	CASSGHGADDTYEQYF
TRBV28	NA	TRBJ1-5	CASSYGDSNQPQHF
TRBV28	large	TRBJ2-5	CASSLLSGVQETQYF
TRBV10-3	NA	TRBJ2-7	CATTDRGGYEQYF
TRBV7-6	NA	TRBJ2-3	CASRGLMASGGATDTQYF
TRBV29-1	NA	TRBJ1-5	CSVWDSTGIQPQHF
TRBV29-1	NA	TRBJ2-7	CSVEERRDRSYEQYF
TRBV11-2	NA	TRBJ1-1	CASSIRTADTEAFF
TRBV29-1	NA	TRBJ2-1	CSVEPAENYNEQFF
TRBV3-1	NA	TRBJ2-5	CASSRTDQETQYF
TRBV12-3/TRBV12-4	NA	TRBJ2-7	CASSQGPTSEQYF